This passage covers 9 T cell receptor beta chains from one sample sequenced in a study of blood T cell repertoires in COVID-19. Data came from immunoSEQ multiplex PCR; TCRdb stores just in-frame clones and leaves some out. The sample consists of under 300,000 clones, less than 85% of them appearing once. The sample comprised peripheral blood. The receptors here all came from a woman of 80 years or more with active or convalescent COVID-19.

This clone was counted only a few times. The CDR3 bases are TGTGCCAGCAGCAAAGGGACAGGCTCAAACTATGGCTACACCTTC. It translates to CASSKGTGSNYGYTF. J is TRBJ1-2 and V is TRBV5-4, with 8 bases fitting TRBD1. V lost 4 bases and J lost 2; bases outside the gene matches: 7. This CDR3 has 15 amino acids. Germline values: CDR1 SGHNT, CDR2 YYREEE (reference sequence).

The chain has TRBV5-6 and TRBJ2-5, with 8 positions matching TRBD1. The ends lost 3 bases at V and 5 bases at J; junction bases unmatched: 9. The CDR3 runs to 15 residues. CDR1 and CDR2 (germline): SGHDT, YYEEEE. The CDR3 DNA is TGTGCCAGCAGCTCCTGGACAGGGCGCAGGGAGACCCAGTACTTC. It encodes CASSSWTGRRETQYF.

The chain uses TRBV9 and TRBJ1-1, with a weak D call TRBD1 (5 bases). There are 13 residues in the CDR3. Germline V gene data show CDR1 as SGDLS and CDR2 as YYNGEE. The V and J ends lost 0 bases and 5 bases respectively, with 8 bases between them. The CDR3 sequence is CASSVGRETEAFF. The CDR3 nucleotides read TGTGCCAGCAGCGTAGGCAGGGAAACTGAAGCTTTCTTT. Based on the CDR3 plus reference TRBV9 and TRBJ1-1, the full variable domain is DSGVTQTPKHLITATGQRVTLRCSPRSGDLSVYWYQQSLDQGLQFLIQYYNGEERAKGNILERFSAQQFPDLHSELNLSSLELGDSALYFCASSVGRETEAFFGQGTRLTVV.

V is TRBV13 and J is TRBJ1-6; 8 bases agree with TRBD1. The CDR3 runs 20 residues. Germline V CDR1 and CDR2: PRHDT, FYEKMQ (reference sequence). V lost 2 bases and J lost 0; bases outside the gene matches: 12. CDR3 in amino acids: CASSLRPQGAGSSYNSPLHF. The CDR3 bases are TGTGCCAGCAGCTTACGCCCTCAGGGGGCGGGGAGCTCCTATAATTCACCCCTCCACTTT.

The chain is built from TRBV27 and TRBJ1-5; perhaps TRBD1 as D (6 bases). This CDR3 is 13 amino acids long. From germline, CDR1 is MNHEY and CDR2 SMNVEV (reference sequence). V was shortened by 5 bases and J by 14 bases, with 19 bases between the two germline ends. The CDR3 is CASSQSLTRTEHF. As DNA, the CDR3 is TGTGCCAGCAGTCAATCACTAACACGGACAGAGCATTTT.

The CDR3 DNA is TGTGCCAGCTCACCACCGTCTAGCGGGACGTACGAGCAGTACTTC. This encodes CASSPPSSGTYEQYF. The V gene is TRBV18, the J gene TRBJ2-7, with 9 bases lining up with TRBD2. Looked up from germline, CDR1 is KGHSH and CDR2 is LQKENI. The junction had 4 bases not matched to a gene; V was cut back by 0 bases and J by 4 bases. This CDR3 is 15 amino acids long.

The chain carries TRBV6-1 and TRBJ2-6; 7 bases align to TRBD1. The V and J ends lost 4 bases and 4 bases, in that order; junction bases with no gene match: 13. There are 18 residues in the CDR3. Germline CDR1 is MNHNS and CDR2 is SASEGT. This chain's CDR3 is CASSASQGVPSGANVLTF. As DNA, the CDR3 is TGTGCCAGCAGTGCCAGTCAGGGGGTGCCCTCCGGGGCCAACGTCCTGACTTTC.

The chain joins TRBV10-3 to TRBJ2-6; 10 bases are shared with TRBD2. The CDR3 length is 19 residues. Unmatched junction bases numbered 11, after V lost 6 bases and J lost 0 bases. Germline V gene lookup returns CDR1 ENHRY and CDR2 SYGVKD. The CDR3 loop reads CAIRPRTSGSSSGANVLTF. In nucleotides, the CDR3 is TGTGCCATCAGGCCGAGGACTAGCGGCTCCTCCTCTGGGGCCAACGTCCTGACTTTC.

The CDR3 region has the DNA TGTGCCAGCTCACCGGTACAGGGGGTGTACGGCTACACCTTC. Protein product: CASSPVQGVYGYTF. The rearrangement links TRBV18 to TRBJ1-2; 8 bases align to TRBD1. V lost 3 bases and J lost 8; bases outside the gene matches: 8. Germline CDR1 reads KGHSH; CDR2 reads LQKENI. CDR3 length: 14 residues.